Listed here are 8 T cell receptor beta chains from one sample, sequenced in a study of T cell changes during pregnancy in multiple sclerosis (dated by TCRdb to between 2019 and 2020). Preparation of the library involved the immunoSEQ multiplex PCR assay. TCRdb retrieved this table from immuneACCESS and kept in-frame rearrangements only. Not all clones are present; in checked studies, unresolved V genes account for under half, and no reason is known for the remainder. Here the sample has over 90,000 clones; around 93% occur a single time. The top ten constitute 0.99% of the sample. The starting material was peripheral blood, obtained after pregnancy. All receptors come from a female donor with multiple sclerosis, enrolled in a pregnancy study.

This clone has just one count. V and J are TRBV7-9 and TRBJ2-3; D gene uncertain. The V end was cut by 2 bases, the J end by 6 bases, with 9 bases between. Germline CDR1 SEHNR, CDR2 FQNEAQ (reference sequence). The length of the CDR3 is 13 residues. CDR3 residues: CASSLPLFDTQYF. The DNA for the CDR3 is TGTGCCAGCAGCTTACCTCTCTTTGATACGCAGTATTTT.

The gene calls are TRBV19 and TRBJ2-7; 7 bases are a match to TRBD1. The junction had 13 bases not matched to a gene; V was cut back by 1 base and J by 7 bases. CDR3 length: 16 residues. Germline CDR1 LNHDA, CDR2 SQIVND (reference sequence). The CDR3 DNA reads as TGTGCCAGTAGTATAGGACGAGGGACAGACAGAGGGGAGCAGTACTTC. Protein sequence: CASSIGRGTDRGEQYF.

The chain combines TRBV18 with TRBJ2-1; 7 positions agree with TRBD2. Trimming removed 3 bases from V and 5 bases from J; junction bases left unmatched: 10. This CDR3 spans 16 amino acids. Germline-derived CDR1 and CDR2 are KGHSH and LQKENI. CDR3 sequence reads: CASSPDRAGLNNEQFF. As DNA, the CDR3 is TGTGCCAGCTCACCTGATCGAGCGGGGTTAAACAATGAGCAGTTCTTC.

The chain has TRBV19 and TRBJ1-2; D uncertain. Trimming pared 0 bases from V and 0 bases from J, leaving 8 bases between. The CDR3 contains 15 residues. CDR1 is LNHDA, CDR2 SQIVND, per germline (reference sequence). DNA for the CDR3: TGTGCCAGTAGTATAGAGGCAAAGTCTAACTATGGCTACACCTTC. Translating it yields CASSIEAKSNYGYTF.

The gene calls are TRBV12-5 and TRBJ2-2, with 13 positions matching TRBD2. Germline V gene sequence: CDR1 LGHNT, CDR2 FRNRAP. V was clipped by 3 bases and J by 0 bases; unmatched bases: 10. This CDR3 contains 20 residues. The CDR3 DNA sequence: TGTGCTAGTGGTTTCTATCTCGGACTAGCGGGAGTGTCGAACACCGGGGAGCTGTTTTTT. Amino acids: CASGFYLGLAGVSNTGELFF.

This rearrangement joins TRBV9 to TRBJ1-1; maybe TRBD1 (5 bases). Germline V lookup: CDR1 SGDLS, CDR2 YYNGEE. The CDR3 loop spans 14 amino acids. V was trimmed by 4 bases and J by 5 bases, leaving 15 bases between them. CDR3 loop: CASSPTQGKTEAFF. CDR3 DNA: TGTGCCAGCAGCCCGACTCAGGGTAAAACTGAAGCTTTCTTT.

This chain connects TRBV27 to TRBJ1-5; D perhaps matches TRBD1 (6 bases). The length of the CDR3 is 14 residues. The V end lost 1 base, the J end lost 8 bases, and 12 bases lay between the germline ends. Germline V gene sequence: CDR1 MNHEY, CDR2 SMNVEV (reference sequence). The CDR3 DNA reads TGTGCCAGCAGTTTATTGCAGGGGTCTAAGCCCCAGCATTTT. This encodes CASSLLQGSKPQHF.

This sequence joins TRBV10-3 and TRBJ2-7; TRBD1 is a possible D gene (6 bases). V was trimmed by 0 bases and J by 2 bases, leaving 11 bases between them. This CDR3 contains 15 residues. Germline loops: CDR1 ENHRY, CDR2 SYGVKD. CDR3 in DNA: TGTGCCATCAGTGAGTCGTGGACAGAGACCTACGAGCAGTACTTC. This translates into CAISESWTETYEQYF.